Shown below are 19 T cell receptor beta chains from a single sample sequenced in a study of blood T cell repertoires in COVID-19. Sequencing used immunoSEQ multiplex PCR; TCRdb keeps in-frame clones, though not all of them. The sample includes fewer than 300,000 clones, approximately 88% of them seen just once. The sample consisted of peripheral blood. All receptors derive from a human donor with COVID-19, enrolled during active disease. The donor label of this sample is uncertain.

CDR3 region: CASRWLAGEGEQFF. The CDR3 nucleotides are TGTGCCAGCCGTTGGCTAGCGGGAGAGGGTGAGCAGTTCTTC. This chain uses TRBV2 with TRBJ2-1; 10 bases line up with TRBD2. With 8 bases clipped from V and 9 bases from J, the junction kept 10 bases outside the gene matches. The CDR3 length is 14 residues. The germline gives CDR1 SNHLY, CDR2 FYNNEI.

The CDR3 region has the DNA TGTGCCAGCAGCTTAGGAGCGGGAGAGGGCTACGAGCAGTACTTC. Translated: CASSLGAGEGYEQYF. The gene calls are TRBV11-2 and TRBJ2-7; 8 nucleotides match TRBD2. V lost 1 base to trimming and J lost 3 bases; unmatched junction nucleotides: 5. CDR3 length equals 15 residues. CDR1 SGHAT and CDR2 FQNNGV come from the germline V gene.

This chain connects TRBV6-2 or TRBV6-3 to TRBJ2-7, with 10 bases matching TRBD2. In germline, CDR1 is MNHEY, CDR2 SVGEGT. V lost 5 bases and J lost 0; bases outside the gene matches: 13. CDR3 length: 18 amino acids. This CDR3 is CASSPGGLLAGSSYEQYF. The CDR3 DNA sequence: TGTGCCAGCAGTCCAGGGGGGCTACTAGCGGGGAGCTCCTACGAGCAGTACTTC.

This chain links TRBV27 with TRBJ1-6; 8 nucleotides agree with TRBD1. V shed 3 bases, J shed 8 bases, and the junction held 6 bases outside the gene matches. CDR1 is MNHEY, CDR2 SMNVEV, per germline (reference sequence). This CDR3 has 15 residues. CDR3 sequence (DNA): TGTGCCAGCAGTTTTGATTGGACAGGGTATTCACCCCTCCACTTT. It encodes CASSFDWTGYSPLHF.

This chain links TRBV28 with TRBJ1-2; TRBD1 matches at 8 bases. This CDR3 region has 14 residues. Germline values: CDR1 MDHEN, CDR2 SYDVKM. V lost 6 bases, J lost 4 bases, and 7 bases stayed unmatched. The CDR3 nucleotides read TGTGCCAGCAGGAGAAGCACAGGGGGCTATGGCTACACCTTC. Its protein is CASRRSTGGYGYTF.

The chain couples TRBV6-5 to TRBJ2-7; 12 positions agree with TRBD1. Germline V CDR1 and CDR2: MNHEY, SVGAGI. Trimming at V came to 8 bases and at J to 6 bases, leaving 2 bases not matched to a gene. The CDR3 consists of 12 residues. CDR3 sequence (DNA): TGTGCCAGCGGGACAGGGGGCGTCGAGCAGTACTTC. This sequence encodes CASGTGGVEQYF.

V and J are TRBV18 and TRBJ2-3; possible D gene TRBD2, 5 bases. The CDR3 has 15 amino acids. The V gene lost 1 base and the J gene lost 2 bases, with 10 bases spanning the gap. Germline lookup yields CDR1 KGHSH and CDR2 LQKENI. CDR3 region: CASSPQTTNTDTQYF. CDR3 in DNA: TGTGCCAGCTCACCACAAACGACTAACACAGATACGCAGTATTTT.

CDR3 sequence (DNA): TGTGCCAGTAGTATTTTATCCGGGGAGCTGTTTTTT. Translating it yields CASSILSGELFF. V is TRBV19 and J is TRBJ2-2; no clear D gene. Germline V gene lookup returns CDR1 LNHDA and CDR2 SQIVND (reference sequence). V shed 3 bases and J shed 6 bases, with 5 bases lying between them. CDR3 length equals 12 residues.

This clone was detected a few times. The genes are TRBV27 and TRBJ1-1; D gene ambiguous. Germline loops: CDR1 MNHEY, CDR2 SMNVEV (reference sequence). Trimming removed 6 bases at V and 6 bases at J, with 14 bases between. The CDR3 consists of 13 residues. In DNA form, the CDR3 reads TGTGCCAGCAGCTCTTGGCCCCAGTCTGAAGCTTTCTTT. Translated: CASSSWPQSEAFF.

The chain couples TRBV2 to TRBJ1-2; 9 nucleotides line up with TRBD1. The CDR3 loop spans 14 amino acids. After removal of 6 bases from V and 7 bases from J, the junction contained 9 bases not matched to a gene. Per germline, CDR1 SNHLY and CDR2 FYNNEI. The chain's CDR3 is CASSPRTGGAGYTF. As DNA, the CDR3 is TGTGCCAGCAGCCCCCGAACAGGGGGCGCTGGCTACACCTTC. Together with reference TRBV2 and TRBJ1-2, the CDR3 gives the full variable domain: EPEVTQTPSHQVTQMGQEVILRCVPISNHLYFYWYRQILGQKVEFLVSFYNNEISEKSEIFDDQFSVERPDGSNFTLKIRSTKLEDSAMYFCASSPRTGGAGYTFGSGTRLTVV.

The chain is built from TRBV4-1 and TRBJ1-3; D is ambiguous. CDR1 and CDR2 (germline): MGHRA, YSYEKL. The CDR3 sequence is 15 residues long. Between the trimmed V and J ends, which lost 4 bases and 1 base, there was a span of 11 bases. CDR3 loop: CASSRTGLSGNTIYF. As DNA, the CDR3 is TGCGCCAGCAGCCGAACCGGTCTATCTGGAAACACCATATATTTT.

The sample holds one count of this clone. This rearrangement joins TRBV6-2 or TRBV6-3 to TRBJ2-3; 9 nucleotides match TRBD2. Germline V gene data show CDR1 as MNHEY and CDR2 as SVGEGT. This CDR3 has 17 residues. Trimming cost V 5 bases and J 4 bases; bases outside gene matches: 13. This CDR3 reads CASSPAGGEDPPDTQYF. The CDR3 DNA reads as TGTGCCAGCAGTCCCGCGGGGGGGGAAGACCCCCCAGATACGCAGTATTTT.

This clone was counted a few times. CDR3 sequence: CASSPGRQGRTFF. The CDR3 coding sequence is TGTGCCAGCAGCCCAGGGCGGCAGGGTAGAACTTTCTTT. The gene calls are TRBV13 and TRBJ1-1, with D possibly TRBD1 on 5 matching bases. Trimming left V 5 bases short and J 12 bases short, with 19 bases between. The CDR3 covers 13 residues. Germline CDR1 and CDR2: PRHDT and FYEKMQ (reference sequence).

The J gene is TRBJ1-5, the V gene TRBV5-1; D is perhaps TRBD1 (5 bases). The germline CDR1 and CDR2 sequences are SGHRS and YFSETQ. The length of the CDR3 is 12 residues. V lost 4 bases, J lost 4 bases, and 6 bases lay in between. The CDR3 sequence: CASSGANQPQHF. The CDR3 DNA reads as TGCGCCAGCAGCGGGGCTAATCAGCCCCAGCATTTT. Filled out from reference TRBV5-1 and TRBJ1-5, the complete variable domain reads KAGVTQTPRYLIKTRGQQVTLSCSPISGHRSVSWYQQTPGQGLQFLFEYFSETQRNKGNFPGRFSGRQFSNSRSEMNVSTLELGDSALYLCASSGANQPQHFGDGTRLSIL.

V usage is TRBV5-1 and J usage is TRBJ1-1; 8 positions agree with TRBD1. CDR3 length: 14 residues. V lost 3 bases, J lost 5 bases, and 6 bases stayed unmatched. Per the germline V gene, CDR1 is SGHRS and CDR2 is YFSETQ. CDR3: CASSWAQGGTEAFF. As DNA, the CDR3 is TGCGCCAGCAGCTGGGCACAGGGGGGGACTGAAGCTTTCTTT.

V usage is TRBV19 and J usage is TRBJ1-5, with 7 bases lining up with TRBD1. The V gene end was trimmed by 5 bases and the J gene end by 5 bases; junction bases not matched to a gene: 9. CDR3 length: 15 amino acids. Germline-derived CDR1 and CDR2 are LNHDA and SQIVND (reference sequence). In DNA form, the CDR3 reads TGTGCCAGTAGTTACGACAGGGAGATCGATCAGCCCCAGCATTTT. Amino acids: CASSYDREIDQPQHF.

The chain uses TRBV6-6 and TRBJ1-1, with 7 positions matching TRBD1. V shed 5 bases and J 5 bases; nucleotides not matched to a gene: 8. Per germline, CDR1 MNHNY and CDR2 SVGAGI (reference sequence). The CDR3 spans 14 residues. The CDR3: CASSKTGVETEAFF. As DNA, the CDR3 is TGTGCCAGCAGTAAAACAGGGGTGGAAACTGAAGCTTTCTTT.

This clone was recorded only once. The chain employs TRBV7-9 and TRBJ2-7; 12 bases align to TRBD1. Germline CDR1 reads SEHNR; CDR2 reads FQNEAQ (reference sequence). There are 16 residues in the CDR3. V trimming: 2 bases; J trimming: 5 bases; junction bases outside the gene matches: 7. In DNA form, the CDR3 reads TGTGCCAGCAGCTTACTCATGGGACAGGGGGCCGACGAGCAGTACTTC. It codes for CASSLLMGQGADEQYF.

J is TRBJ1-2 and V is TRBV20-1, with a weak D call TRBD1 (6 bases). The CDR3 contains 16 residues. Trimming left V 3 bases short and J 5 bases short, with 22 bases between. Germline V gene data show CDR1 as DFQATT and CDR2 as SNEGSKA (reference sequence). The CDR3, as DNA: TGCAGTGCTAGTCCCCTAACAGGGACCCCCGTATATGGCTACACCTTC. The encoded protein is CSASPLTGTPVYGYTF.